The 21 T cell receptor beta chains reported below all come from one sample, sequenced in a study of T and B cells in COVID-19 patients. Each TRB amplification used roughly 250-550 ng of genomic DNA from blood. Multiplex PCR with BIOMED2 TRB-A/B primer pools amplified TRB rearrangements. TCRdb re-analysed the multiplex PCR reads in MiXCR, keeping a single row per CDR3 protein. Of about 15,000 distinct CDR3 sequences in the sample, around 30% were seen once. Sample: blood. Every receptor here comes from a human donor who had recovered from COVID-19.

J is TRBJ2-7 and V is TRBV27; a possible D gene is TRBD1 (6 bases). The V end lost 2 bases, the J end lost 2 bases, and 10 bases lay between the germline ends. Germline loops: CDR1 MNHEY, CDR2 SMNVEV (reference sequence). The length of the CDR3 is 14 residues. DNA of the CDR3: TGTGCCAGCAGTTTACGACAGGCCCCCTACGAGCAGTACTTC. It translates to CASSLRQAPYEQYF.

The chain has TRBV28 and TRBJ1-6, with D maybe TRBD1 (5 bases). The CDR3 is 14 residues long. With 6 bases removed from V and 3 bases from J, the gap between germline ends came to 9 bases. CDR1 and CDR2 from the germline V gene are MDHEN and SYDVKM. The CDR3 region is CASSDTGYNSPLHF. The CDR3 DNA sequence: TGTGCCAGCAGCGATACAGGCTATAATTCACCCCTCCACTTT.

The chain has TRBV5-4 and TRBJ1-1; TRBD1 agrees at 10 bases. The CDR3 covers 17 residues. V trimming: 0 bases; J trimming: 3 bases; junction bases outside the gene matches: 8. The germline V gene has CDR1 SGHNT and CDR2 YYREEE (reference sequence). The CDR3: CASSLGGTGEGDTEAFF. In DNA, the CDR3 is TGTGCCAGCAGCTTGGGTGGGACAGGGGAGGGGGACACTGAAGCTTTCTTT.

This chain's CDR3 is CATSRDGGSYNEQFF. Written as DNA, the CDR3 is TGTGCCACCAGCAGAGATGGGGGCTCCTACAATGAGCAGTTCTTC. The chain joins TRBV15 to TRBJ2-1; D is perhaps TRBD1 or TRBD2 (5 bases each). This CDR3 has 15 amino acids. With 0 bases removed from V and 0 bases from J, the gap between germline ends came to 6 bases. The germline V gene has CDR1 LNHNV and CDR2 YYDKDF (reference sequence).

The J gene is TRBJ1-4, the V gene TRBV27; no reliable D call. This CDR3 region has 13 residues. Trimming stripped 9 bases from V and 7 bases from J, with 15 bases between. Germline CDR1 and CDR2: MNHEY and SMNVEV (reference sequence). This CDR3 reads CASTSLTREKLFF. The CDR3 DNA reads as TGTGCCAGTACGAGTCTGACGCGTGAAAAACTGTTTTTT.

The sample holds a few counts of this clonotype. The chain recombines TRBV12-3 or TRBV12-4 with TRBJ2-2; TRBD1 is a possible D gene (6 bases). The length of the CDR3 is 14 residues. V was shortened by 9 bases and J by 1 base, with 12 bases between the two germline ends. The CDR3 sequence is CASSPGQNTGELFF. DNA of the CDR3: TGTGCCAGTTCACCGGGACAGAACACCGGGGAGCTGTTTTTT.

CDR3 sequence (DNA): TGTGCCAGCGGAAAAGGGGCCAGGGCTAACACTGAAGCTTTCTTT. It encodes CASGKGARANTEAFF. The rearrangement uses TRBV6-5 and TRBJ1-1; D is perhaps TRBD1 (5 bases). V lost 8 bases and J 2 bases, leaving 18 bases between the germline ends. The CDR3 loop spans 15 amino acids. The germline V gene has CDR1 MNHEY and CDR2 SVGAGI.

This clonotype was recorded a few times. The rearrangement links TRBV6-5 to TRBJ1-1; no firm D call. The CDR3 loop spans 16 amino acids. The germline CDR1 and CDR2 sequences are MNHEY and SVGAGI. Trimming removed 0 bases from V and 0 bases from J, with 11 bases in between. The CDR3 coding sequence is TGTGCCAGCAGTTACTCGTCAGGATGGTTGAACACTGAAGCTTTCTTT. As protein: CASSYSSGWLNTEAFF.

By its share, this clonotype is medium-sized (0.01 to 0.1%). The rearrangement joins TRBV6-2 or TRBV6-3 to TRBJ2-3; tentatively, D is TRBD2 (6 bases). CDR3 length: 18 residues. Germline CDR1 and CDR2: MNHEY and SVGEGT. Trimming took off 0 bases at V and 0 bases at J, with 16 bases between the two ends. The CDR3 DNA reads TGTGCCAGCAGTTACTCGAGGCGGGGCGGTGCCAGCACAGATACGCAGTATTTT. This gives the protein CASSYSRRGGASTDTQYF.

The chain recombines TRBV7-6 with TRBJ2-5, with D possibly being TRBD2 (6 bases). Trimming removed 1 base at V and 4 bases at J, with 13 bases between. Germline V lookup: CDR1 SGHVS, CDR2 FNYEAQ. The CDR3 runs 15 residues. The CDR3 bases are TGTGCCAGCAGCTTAGTATCTAGGGGAGGAGAGACCCAGTACTTC. It codes for CASSLVSRGGETQYF.

V is TRBV12-3 or TRBV12-4 and J is TRBJ1-2; 9 bases agree with TRBD1. CDR3 length: 16 residues. The junction had 10 bases not matched to a gene; V was cut back by 0 bases and J by 8 bases. CDR3 DNA sequence: TGTGCCAGCAGTTTAGCCTGGGACAGGGAGGTTCGGGGCTACACCTTC. Translation: CASSLAWDREVRGYTF.

On this clonotype: A clone one base away is much larger, so this may be a read error. V and J are TRBV27 and TRBJ2-5; D might be TRBD1 or TRBD2, each matching 6 bases. This CDR3 has 13 residues. Germline V gene sequence: CDR1 MNHEY, CDR2 SMNVEV (reference sequence). V lost 7 bases, J lost 5 bases, and 14 bases lay in between. CDR3 region: CASTTGGHETQYF. CDR3 nucleotide sequence: TGTGCCAGCACCACCGGGGGACATGAGACCCAGTACTTC.

The chain couples TRBV5-4 to TRBJ1-1; the D gene is possibly TRBD1 (5 bases). Per the germline V gene, CDR1 is SGHNT and CDR2 is YYREEE (reference sequence). V lost 0 bases and J 9 bases, leaving 6 bases between the germline ends. The CDR3 totals 11 residues. Here the CDR3 reads CASSLGQKAFF. Written as DNA, the CDR3 is TGTGCCAGCAGCTTGGGACAGAAAGCTTTCTTT.

The chain uses TRBV11-3 and TRBJ2-7; D possibly corresponds to TRBD1 (6 bases). There are 18 residues in the CDR3. Trimming took off 3 bases at V and 0 bases at J, with 21 bases between the two ends. Germline V CDR1 and CDR2: SGHNT, YENEEA. The CDR3 is CASSLVFSLTGGSYEQYF. The CDR3 DNA reads as TGTGCCAGCAGCTTGGTGTTTTCTTTGACAGGTGGCTCCTACGAGCAGTACTTC.

This clonotype has a count of ten or more. The chain is built from TRBV30 and TRBJ2-7; TRBD2 might be the D (5 bases). This CDR3 is built from 12 residues. V lost 5 bases, J lost 3 bases, and 11 bases lay in between. CDR1 and CDR2 from the germline V gene are GTSNPN and SVGIG (reference sequence). CDR3 nucleotides: TGTGCCTGGGGTCTGGGAGACTACGAGCAGTACTTC. Protein sequence: CAWGLGDYEQYF.

The chain recombines TRBV4-3 with TRBJ1-3, with D perhaps matching TRBD1 (5 bases). Deletions cut 1 base from V and 3 bases from J, with 13 bases between. This CDR3 contains 16 residues. Germline values: CDR1 LGHNA, CDR2 YSLEER. In DNA form, the CDR3 reads TGCGCCAGCAGCCAAGGGAGGGGTGGCGTTGGAAACACCATATATTTT. It translates to CASSQGRGGVGNTIYF.

The rearrangement uses TRBV6-6 and TRBJ1-5; TRBD1 agrees at 11 bases. The CDR3 extends over 14 amino acids. V lost 2 bases, J lost 8 bases, and 2 bases stayed unmatched. In germline, CDR1 is MNHNY, CDR2 SVGAGI (reference sequence). CDR3 in DNA: TGTGCCAGCAGTTACCGGGACAGGGGGGAGCCCCAGCATTTT. Protein sequence: CASSYRDRGEPQHF.

The CDR3 spells CASSRQISYNEQFF. CDR3 in DNA: TGTGCCAGCAGTAGACAGATCTCCTACAATGAGCAGTTCTTC. The rearrangement links TRBV12-3 or TRBV12-4 to TRBJ2-1, with a weak D call TRBD1 (5 bases). There are 14 residues in the CDR3. Trimming cost V 5 bases and J 0 bases, with 8 bases left between them.

This chain uses TRBV6-2 or TRBV6-3 with TRBJ2-2; TRBD2 matches at 11 bases. In germline, CDR1 is MNHEY, CDR2 SVGEGT. The CDR3 loop spans 17 amino acids. J lost 8 bases, V lost 6 bases, and 14 bases had no gene match. The DNA for the CDR3 is TGTGCCAGCAGGCGGACTAGCGGGTCCCCTGGGGCGGGGGAGCTGTTTTTT. Translated: CASRRTSGSPGAGELFF.

This clonotype was counted only a few times. The chain employs TRBV12-3 or TRBV12-4 and TRBJ1-4; the D is unclear. The CDR3 sequence is 14 residues long. Trimming cost V 6 bases and J 0 bases, with 8 bases left between them. The CDR3 DNA follows: TGTGCCAGCAGGGGAGTTGCAACTAATGAAAAACTGTTTTTT. It translates to CASRGVATNEKLFF.

The rearrangement joins TRBV10-3 to TRBJ1-1; D might be TRBD1 (5 bases). Trimming left V 7 bases short and J 4 bases short, with 13 bases between. CDR1 ENHRY and CDR2 SYGVKD come from the germline V gene. CDR3 length equals 13 residues. The CDR3 loop is CAITGTGITEAFF. The CDR3 nucleotides read TGTGCCATCACCGGGACTGGGATCACTGAAGCTTTCTTT.